Given below is one TCR beta chain in context. This entry comes from a study of blood T cell repertoires in COVID-19. About the research overall: The United States, Italy and Spain supplied acute and convalescent COVID-19 samples.

The repertoire was sequenced with immunoSEQ multiplex PCR; TCRdb's copy has only in-frame clones and lacks some. The table shows 150,000 to 200,000 clones, with about four fifths occurring only once. Looked up from germline, CDR1 is MDHEN and CDR2 is SYDVKM. Deletions cut 7 bases from V and 6 bases from J, with 10 bases between. This CDR3 is 12 amino acids long. The specimen was peripheral blood. The chain is built from TRBV28 and TRBJ1-5; D ambiguous. The origin of this receptor is a woman aged 70-85 years with COVID-19, enrolled during active disease. The CDR3 loop reads CASNPPGQPQHF. CDR3 nucleotides: TGTGCCAGCAATCCCCCCGGTCAGCCCCAGCATTTT.